The source of this T cell receptor (beta chain) is a study of T cell changes during pregnancy in multiple sclerosis. Clones were sequenced by immunoSEQ multiplex PCR, and TCRdb holds only the in-frame ones, with some missing. The profile shows tens of thousands of clones, around 93% of them singletons. Looked up from germline, CDR1 is LNHDA and CDR2 is SQIVND (reference sequence). The CDR3 runs to 14 residues. The ends were cut back, 4 bases at V and 1 base at J, with 11 bases in the middle. The sequence derives from a female donor in good health, enrolled as a control in a pregnancy study. V gene TRBV19 combines with J gene TRBJ2-7, with a weak D call TRBD1 (6 bases). Source: CD4+ T cells from peripheral blood mononuclear cells, taken after pregnancy. As DNA, the CDR3 is TGTGCCAGTAGTACCTTCACAGGGTCCTACGAGCAGTACTTC. This codes for CASSTFTGSYEQYF.